This T cell receptor (beta chain) was identified in a study of T cells in Graves' hyperthyroidism and ophthalmopathy. General observations from the study: The majority of expanded thyroid clonotypes above 0.001 also appeared in blood. A 13 V-J model separated ophthalmopathy from stable hyperthyroidism.

The investigators amplified TCR beta CDR3 regions from RNA transcripts. The HTBI primer set served for first-round RT-PCR of the TCR CDR3. TCRdb passed the multiplex PCR reads through MiXCR, listing each CDR3 protein once. Of 550,000 to 800,000 distinct CDR3 sequences listed, approximately 15% are singletons. Across 18 months, stable Graves' hyperthyroidism was marked by no progression to ophthalmopathy. Thyroid ultrasound, orbital computed tomography, clinical symptoms, and serum thyroxine and TRAb underpinned diagnoses. Points on this clonotype: What it binds is unknown.

This sequence originates from a man aged 50-59 years with Graves' hyperthyroidism. Sequenced: blood.

The CDR3 nucleotides are TGTGCCAGCAGTCCAGACAGGGCACTCACCGGGGAGCTGTTTTTT. This encodes CASSPDRALTGELFF. The chain couples TRBV27 to TRBJ2-2, with TRBD1 matching over 7 bases. The V gene's germline CDR1 is MNHEY and CDR2 SMNVEV (reference sequence). The CDR3 length is 15 residues. J gave up 4 bases and V 5 bases, and 7 bases lay outside the gene matches.